This TCR beta chain was captured by sequencing in a study of blood T cell repertoires in COVID-19 (dated by TCRdb to 2020 to 2022). In the study overall: Samples covering the acute and convalescent phases of COVID-19 were provided by collaborators in the United States, Italy and Spain. The material from the prospective study consisted of cDNA or gDNA derived from T cells, B-cell-depleted T cells, or PBMCs. The dataset comprised deeply sampled blood TCRbeta repertoires from subjects exposed to, actively infected with, or recovered from COVID-19. The repertoires were made available in a free public database intended to serve as a resource for research on the immune response to SARS-CoV-2. Samples came from the ongoing ImmuneRACE study (first 160 participants) plus 1,254 subjects from 6 global collaborators. A de-identified subject ID, COVID-19 status, age in years and sex were almost always included in the sample metadata. Where HLA class I and class II types were available, the types were taken from metadata supplied by the sample provider, not from assay-based typing.

What the authors observed across the whole study: Clinical and demographic metadata were provided uncurated, with the amount varying by source and participant.

TCRbeta CDR3 regions were amplified from genomic DNA by means of the immunoSEQ Assay, a bias-controlled multiplex PCR. In the original analysis: The number of nucleated cells in each sample was estimated from the amplification of reference gene primers within the assay. Sequence reads were collapsed and filtered to measure the absolute abundance of every unique TCRbeta CDR3 rearrangement. For each sample, productive Simpson clonality was calculated by taking the square root of Simpson's diversity index across productive rearrangements. Imported from immuneACCESS, the table was reduced by TCRdb to in-frame sequences with V and J called. These copies leave out some clones; in studies compared against another copy, an unresolved V gene accounts for under half, and the cause of the remainder is not known. V and J calls and clone size follow that table, whereas D and trimming were derived from the DNA. Across this sample there are under 250,000 clones, with 89% seen only once. The ten largest account for more than 5.5% of the sample.

On this clone itself: Its target antigen remains unknown. No per-base quality is available; no much larger clone lies one base away.

Samples from volunteer blood donors who had recovered from COVID-19 were contributed by a second Seattle source. Collaborating institutions collected whole blood in K2EDTA tubes following their own protocols. For TCRbeta analysis, collaborator samples were shipped as frozen whole blood, as isolated PBMCs, or as DNA extracted from either sample type. The trim is 6 bases for V and 7 bases for J, with a gap of 13 bases between the germline ends. From a lookup of the germline V gene, CDR1 and CDR2 are MNHEY and SVGAGI. CDR3 length: 13 amino acids, cysteine to phenylalanine. Only the CDR3 region is kept as DNA, spanning 39 bases read in frame from base 1.

Sequencing used peripheral blood. The rearranged segments are TRBV6-5 and TRBJ1-5; TRBD1 is possibly the D segment (6 matching bases). This receptor was taken from a man in his sixties who had recovered from COVID-19. The DNA is as follows: TGTGCCAGCAGCACAGGGACGGGGCAGCCCCAGCATTTT. Its protein product is CASSTGTGQPQHF.